This T cell receptor beta chain was retrieved from a study of T cells in Graves' hyperthyroidism and ophthalmopathy (dated by TCRdb to the late 2010s). A note on the overall study: A discovery cohort of about 100 patients, 43 with Graves' ophthalmopathy and about 58 with stable Graves' hyperthyroidism, was used to find distinguishing TCR V-J signatures. An independent validation cohort of 18 to 20 hyperthyroidism patients and roughly 16 patients who later progressed to ophthalmopathy tested prospective prediction of ophthalmopathy. The roughly 91 discovery patients were randomly divided into training and test sets at a 7:3 ratio. In several Graves' hyperthyroidism patients, the study also compared T-cell repertoires from thyroid tissue with T-cell repertoires from blood. After blood sampling, hyperthyroidism patients were treated with methimazole at a starting dose of 30 mg daily, and ophthalmopathy patients were treated with high-dose intravenous methylprednisolone. TCR Vbeta CDR3 sequencing of some 140 peripheral blood samples (around 45 ophthalmopathy, some 75 hyperthyroidism and about 17 progressor patients) is reported in the paper.

Stable Graves' hyperthyroidism was defined as no progression to ophthalmopathy during 18 months of follow-up. Hyperthyroidism patients were newly diagnosed, with disease duration under 2 months, and aged 18 to 65 years. The study excluded patients with uncontrolled infections, other autoimmune diseases, pregnancy or lactation. Diagnoses were based on clinical symptoms, serum thyroxine and TRAb, thyroid ultrasound and orbital computed tomography. Trizol reagent was used to extract total RNA, and RNA quality was then checked on an Agilent 2100 Bioanalyzer. Study-level results and caveats: Most expanded thyroid clonotypes (frequency above 0.001) were also detected in blood, a finding suggesting that blood repertoires may reflect thyroid immune responses. Sample size was not statistically predetermined, and investigators were not blinded to group allocation. In validation, the model predicted progression to ophthalmopathy with roughly 70% sensitivity and roughly 75% specificity, a median of roughly seven months before onset. In cross-validation, a model built on a 13 V-J signature told ophthalmopathy apart from stable hyperthyroidism with 87.88% sensitivity and about 81% specificity, and in testing the same model reached 80%/75%.

Amplification of TCR beta CDR3 regions was carried out from RNA transcripts. The TCR CDR3 was subjected to a first round of RT-PCR using the HTBI primer set and the Qiagen OneStep RT-PCR kit. A second multiplex PCR round built the libraries, followed by size selection and purification. Libraries were sequenced paired-end with 100 bp reads on an Illumina HiSeq2000. In the original analysis: Raw data were processed with SOAPnuke, discarding reads with adapters, uncalled bases, mean Phred below 15, or no exact constant-primer or identifier match. High-quality paired reads were merged using COPE v1.2.5, and each unique nucleotide sequence was defined as a clonotype. MiTCR v1.1 was used to align clonotypes to the IMGT TRBV, TRBD and TRBJ reference segments. The analysis included only V-J combinations with a frequency above 0.0001, which together covered over 98% of the repertoires. The TCS score was defined as the ratio of F50 (clonal expansion) to E x V (chaos), calculated using BLOSUM62-based TCRdist between CDR3 peptides within each V-J. Welch's t-statistics and random forest reduced roughly 540 V-J features to roughly 13, which were used in a naive Bayes classifier (R e1071). The raw public data were reprocessed by TCRdb itself: fastp quality trimming at Q25, MiXCR clonotype calling, in-frame beta chains only. A single entry per CDR3 protein holds the most common genes and DNA from its merged rows. The V and J calls come from TCRdb's annotation, not from the publication. The sample table lists roughly 580,000 distinct CDR3 sequences, about 45% of them with a count of one. The top ten clones comprise just under 8.5% of the sample.

To note about this clonotype: No cognate antigen has been identified for it. Base qualities are not recorded, but no much larger clone differs from it by a single base.

The material sequenced was peripheral blood or thyroid tissue (not recorded which). This TCR was recovered from a young woman with Graves' hyperthyroidism. Donor details come from another sample of the same person, matched by shared clones.

The CDR3 amino acid sequence is: CSVFPGTEAFF. The nucleotides are TGCAGCGTTTTCCCGGGGACTGAAGCTTTCTTT. The chain couples TRBV29-1 to TRBJ1-1; no D gene call is confident. CDR1 SQVTM and CDR2 ANQGSEA were looked up in the germline V gene. From the cysteine up to the phenylalanine, the CDR3 has a length of 11 residues. Only CDR3 DNA is held: 33 bases, read in frame from base 1. Relative to germline, V is 5 bases shorter and J is 5 bases shorter, with 9 bases between their ends.